These 32 T cell receptor beta chains were all obtained from the same sample, sequenced in a study of blood T cell repertoires in COVID-19. The method was immunoSEQ multiplex PCR; TCRdb's version includes in-frame clones alone and lacks a portion of them. This sample has around 700,000 clones, with 70% to 90% found just once. Source material: peripheral blood. The receptors stem from a young woman with acute or convalescent COVID-19.

V gene TRBV2 combines with J gene TRBJ1-2; the D gene is possibly TRBD1 (6 bases). The germline V gene has CDR1 SNHLY and CDR2 FYNNEI. The CDR3 has 16 residues. The ends were cut back, 2 bases at V and 6 bases at J, with 19 bases in the middle. CDR3 DNA sequence: TGTGCCAGCAGTGAAAGGGGGGGAACGCGGGAAGATGGCTACACCTTC. Encoded protein: CASSERGGTREDGYTF.

The chain employs TRBV6-5 and TRBJ1-1; no firm D call. V gave up 8 bases and J gave up 1 base, with 17 bases separating them. Germline CDR1 is MNHEY and CDR2 is SVGAGI. The CDR3 is 15 residues long. CDR3 sequence: CASQRGGGPNTEAFF. CDR3 DNA sequence: TGTGCCAGCCAACGCGGAGGCGGCCCGAACACTGAAGCTTTCTTT.

The chain has TRBV3-1 (or the pseudogene TRBV3-2) and TRBJ1-2; 7 positions match TRBD1. V lost 3 bases, J lost 6 bases, and 4 bases stayed unmatched. CDR1 and CDR2 from the germline V gene are LGHDT and YNNKEL (reference sequence). CDR3 size: 13 residues. The CDR3 protein is CASSQIQGDGYTF. CDR3 nucleotide sequence: TGTGCCAGCAGCCAGATTCAGGGGGATGGCTACACCTTC.

DNA for the CDR3: TGTGCCAGCAGTTCCCAGCGCCAGGGTTATGGCTACACCTTC. This gives the protein CASSSQRQGYGYTF. V is TRBV6-5 and J is TRBJ1-2; D may be TRBD1 (5 bases). Germline lookup yields CDR1 MNHEY and CDR2 SVGAGI. The CDR3 is 14 amino acids. The V and J ends lost 4 bases and 5 bases respectively, with 14 bases between them.

The rearrangement links TRBV21-1 to TRBJ1-3. TRBV21-1 constitutes a pseudogene. This CDR3 comprises 15 residues. This CDR3 reads CASSQNRGGGNTIYF. The CDR3 DNA is TGTGCCAGCAGCCAAAATAGGGGGGGTGGAAACACCATATATTTT.

The chain employs TRBV6-5 and TRBJ2-1, with D unclear. The V gene lost 4 bases and the J gene lost 0 bases, with 13 bases spanning the gap. This CDR3 spans 16 amino acids. The germline gives CDR1 MNHEY, CDR2 SVGAGI. The chain's CDR3 is CASSFQWARSYNEQFF. For the CDR3, the DNA is TGTGCCAGCAGTTTCCAGTGGGCTCGCTCCTACAATGAGCAGTTCTTC.

The rearrangement uses TRBV20-1 and TRBJ1-1; D remains unclear. The CDR3 is made up of 12 amino acids. V lost 3 bases, J lost 5 bases, and 10 bases lay in between. CDR1 DFQATT and CDR2 SNEGSKA come from the germline V gene (reference sequence). This chain's CDR3 is CSASRRGTEAFF. CDR3 nucleotides: TGCAGTGCTAGTCGACGAGGGACTGAAGCTTTCTTT.

Comments on this clone: Distinct nucleotide sequences in the sample also encode this CDR3. The chain is built from TRBV3-1 (or the pseudogene TRBV3-2) and TRBJ1-1; D remains unclear. This CDR3 is built from 14 residues. Trimming stripped 0 bases from V and 1 base from J, with 6 bases between. Germline CDR1 and CDR2: LGHDT and YNNKEL (reference sequence). The CDR3 sequence: CASSQDSGNTEAFF. CDR3 nucleotide sequence: TGTGCCAGCAGCCAAGACTCGGGGAACACTGAAGCTTTCTTT.

CDR3 sequence reads: CASGDIPNTEAFF. CDR3 nucleotides: TGTGCCAGCGGGGACATACCTAACACTGAAGCTTTCTTT. V gene TRBV6-5 combines with J gene TRBJ1-1; TRBD1 might be the D (6 bases). The CDR3 contains 13 residues. Germline CDR1 MNHEY, CDR2 SVGAGI. V lost 8 bases and J lost 2, with 12 bases in between.

The chain has TRBV15 and TRBJ1-2; weak D call: TRBD1 (6 bases). The CDR3 is 18 amino acids. CDR1 and CDR2 from the germline V gene are LNHNV and YYDKDF (reference sequence). The V and J ends lost 3 bases and 4 bases respectively, with 24 bases between them. DNA for the CDR3: TGTGCCACCAGCAGGGTCACCAGACAGGTCCCAACAGGCTATGGCTACACCTTC. Protein: CATSRVTRQVPTGYGYTF.

This rearrangement joins TRBV7-9 to TRBJ2-7; no firm D call. Between the trimmed V and J ends, which lost 5 bases and 6 bases, there was a span of 11 bases. Per germline, CDR1 SEHNR and CDR2 FQNEAQ (reference sequence). The CDR3 totals 12 residues. The CDR3: CASSPTTGEQYF. CDR3 in DNA: TGTGCCAGCAGCCCCACTACCGGCGAGCAGTACTTC.

The chain carries TRBV21-1 and TRBJ1-3; the D call of TRBD1 is as the table states it, not checked on the DNA. TRBV21-1 is designated a pseudogene. This CDR3 contains 15 residues. CDR3 sequence reads: CASSPRTDSGNTIYF. CDR3 coding DNA: TGTGCCAGCAGCCCGCGGACAGACTCTGGAAACACCATATATTTT.

This chain connects TRBV6-1 to TRBJ2-3; 8 bases fit TRBD1. CDR3 length: 17 residues. Germline lookup yields CDR1 MNHNS and CDR2 SASEGT. V dropped 4 bases and J dropped 1; count of bases not matched to a gene: 10. The CDR3 DNA reads TGTGCCAGCAGTGTTGGGAAGACAGGGGCCCGCACAGATACGCAGTATTTT. It encodes CASSVGKTGARTDTQYF.

J is TRBJ1-2 and V is TRBV1; the DNA was not compared with TRBD1, the D call given in the table. TRBV1 is shown as a pseudogene. The CDR3 totals 15 residues. CDR3 region: CTSSQDRDRRNGYTF. The DNA of the CDR3 is TGCACCAGCAGCCAAGACCGGGACAGGCGTAATGGCTACACCTTC.

The chain links TRBV7-9 to TRBJ2-4; 7 nucleotides align to TRBD1. Germline V gene data show CDR1 as SEHNR and CDR2 as FQNEAQ (reference sequence). Trimming removed 3 bases from V and 8 bases from J; junction bases left unmatched: 16. This CDR3 contains 17 residues. The chain's CDR3 is CASSFFARSPQGDIQYF. The CDR3 nucleotides are TGTGCCAGCAGCTTCTTCGCCAGGTCTCCCCAGGGGGACATTCAGTACTTC.

This clone has just one count. The rearrangement uses TRBV2 and TRBJ1-1, with D unresolved. The germline V gene encodes CDR1 SNHLY and CDR2 FYNNEI. V lost 3 bases and J 1 base, leaving 6 bases between the germline ends. CDR3 length: 13 amino acids. Written as DNA, the CDR3 is TGTGCCAGCAGTGACGAGAGGAACACTGAAGCTTTCTTT. Its translation is CASSDERNTEAFF.

This chain links TRBV6-5 with TRBJ1-1; D might be TRBD1 (5 bases). Germline CDR1 is MNHEY and CDR2 is SVGAGI. Trimming took off 6 bases at V and 1 base at J, with 15 bases between the two ends. The CDR3 length is 15 residues. In DNA, the CDR3 is TGTGCCAGCAGAGTCCAGGGATCCGGGAACACTGAAGCTTTCTTT. Translating gives CASRVQGSGNTEAFF.

The J gene is TRBJ2-1, the V gene TRBV5-4; TRBD1 matches at 9 bases. Germline trimming cut 0 bases from V and 4 bases from J; bases unmatched to any gene: 8. CDR3 size: 17 residues. Per germline, CDR1 SGHNT and CDR2 YYREEE (reference sequence). This CDR3 reads CASSLAKQGAFYNEQFF. CDR3 sequence (DNA): TGTGCCAGCAGCTTGGCGAAACAGGGGGCTTTTTACAATGAGCAGTTCTTC.

This chain connects TRBV7-9 to TRBJ2-1, with 8 bases fitting TRBD1. The CDR3 consists of 15 residues. With V trimmed by 5 bases and J by 3 bases, 6 bases remained unmatched. From germline, CDR1 is SEHNR and CDR2 FQNEAQ (reference sequence). The CDR3 here is CASSARGLYYNEQFF. CDR3 bases: TGTGCCAGCAGCGCCAGGGGGCTGTACTACAATGAGCAGTTCTTC. Variable domain in full (rest from reference TRBV7-9 and TRBJ2-1): DTGVSQNPRHKITKRGQNVTFRCDPISEHNRLYWYRQTLGQGPEFLTYFQNEAQLEKSRLLSDRFSAERPKGSFSTLEIQRTEQGDSAMYLCASSARGLYYNEQFFGPGTRLTVL.

This chain uses TRBV3-1 (or the pseudogene TRBV3-2) with TRBJ2-6; D may be TRBD2 (5 bases). Trimming took 4 bases from V and 2 from J, leaving 9 bases between them. The length of the CDR3 is 15 residues. Germline CDR1 is LGHDT and CDR2 is YNNKEL (reference sequence). The CDR3 coding sequence is TGTGCCAGCAGCCCGGGGATAGCTGGGGCCAACGTCCTGACTTTC. It is translated as CASSPGIAGANVLTF.

This clone was picked up a small number of times. The V gene is TRBV9, the J gene TRBJ1-1, with 7 bases that match TRBD1. The V segment lost 4 bases and the J segment 0 bases; nucleotides outside the gene matches: 3. Per the germline V gene, CDR1 is SGDLS and CDR2 is YYNGEE. The CDR3 is 14 amino acids. CDR3: CASSPGTVNTEAFF. CDR3 sequence (DNA): TGTGCCAGCAGCCCCGGGACAGTGAACACTGAAGCTTTCTTT.

The V and J genes are TRBV22-1 and TRBJ1-2. TRBV22-1 is classified as a pseudogene. The CDR3 contains 15 residues. The CDR3: CPGSARGGASDGYTF. The DNA for the CDR3 is TGTCCTGGGAGCGCACGTGGGGGGGCGTCGGATGGCTACACCTTC.

This clone showed up just once. The V and J genes are TRBV18 and TRBJ1-4, with D perhaps TRBD1 (5 bases). The V end lost 7 bases, the J end lost 4 bases, and 10 bases lay between the germline ends. Germline V gene data show CDR1 as KGHSH and CDR2 as LQKENI. The CDR3 runs to 13 residues. CDR3 loop: CASLRGGNEKLFF. CDR3 DNA: TGTGCCAGCTTGAGGGGAGGTAATGAAAAACTGTTTTTT.

A single count supports this clone. The rearrangement uses TRBV7-9 and TRBJ2-7; D perhaps matches TRBD2 (6 bases). Germline V gene lookup returns CDR1 SEHNR and CDR2 FQNEAQ (reference sequence). The V end was cut by 4 bases, the J end by 5 bases, with 21 bases between. The CDR3 consists of 16 residues. CDR3 protein: CASSSLFGGPLHEQYF. CDR3 bases: TGTGCCAGCAGCTCGTTGTTTGGAGGGCCGTTACACGAGCAGTACTTC.

For the CDR3, the DNA is TGCAGCGTTTTTTCAGGGTTAGCTGGAAACACCATATATTTT. This gives the protein CSVFSGLAGNTIYF. This sequence joins TRBV29-1 and TRBJ1-3; D perhaps matches TRBD1 (5 bases). CDR3 length: 14 amino acids. With 5 bases removed from V and 2 bases from J, the gap between germline ends came to 13 bases. Germline lookup yields CDR1 SQVTM and CDR2 ANQGSEA.

This chain connects TRBV29-1 to TRBJ1-1; 7 bases align to TRBD1. The J segment lost 0 bases and the V segment lost 7 bases, leaving 8 bases of the junction unmatched. The CDR3 has 14 residues. CDR1 and CDR2 (germline): SQVTM, ANQGSEA. As DNA, the CDR3 is TGCAGCGCTCTCTCAGGACAGGTGAACACTGAAGCTTTCTTT. It encodes CSALSGQVNTEAFF. The full variable domain, completed using reference TRBV29-1 and TRBJ1-1, is SAVISQKPSRDICQRGTSLTIQCQVDSQVTMMFWYRQQPGQSLTLIATANQGSEATYESGFVIDKFPISRPNLTFSTLTVSNMSPEDSSIYLCSALSGQVNTEAFFGQGTRLTVV.

CDR3 sequence reads: CASSSVPGQRGTF. DNA of the CDR3: TGTGCCAGCAGTTCCGTCCCGGGACAGAGAGGCACCTTC. The chain couples TRBV6-2 or TRBV6-3 to TRBJ1-2; 7 bases match TRBD1. This CDR3 spans 13 amino acids. Germline CDR1 is MNHEY and CDR2 is SVGEGT. The trim removed 4 bases at V and 13 bases at J, leaving 12 bases unmatched.

Here the CDR3 DNA reads TGTGCCAGCAGCCCGGGACAGCTTGCAGAGACCCAGTACTTC. Protein product: CASSPGQLAETQYF. The chain joins TRBV9 to TRBJ2-5; 7 nucleotides line up with TRBD1. CDR1 is SGDLS, CDR2 YYNGEE, per germline. The CDR3 extends over 14 amino acids. The junction had 7 bases not matched to a gene; V was cut back by 4 bases and J by 4 bases.

This chain links TRBV7-2 with TRBJ1-2; no reliable D call. Germline V gives CDR1 SGHTA, CDR2 FQGNSA. CDR3 length: 15 residues. V gave up 1 base and J gave up 3 bases, with 12 bases separating them. CDR3 sequence reads: CASSLESSPDYGYTF. CDR3 DNA: TGTGCCAGCAGCTTAGAGTCGAGTCCCGACTATGGCTACACCTTC. Drawing the rest from reference TRBV7-2 and TRBJ1-2, the complete variable domain is GAGVSQSPSNKVTEKGKDVELRCDPISGHTALYWYRQSLGQGLEFLIYFQGNSAPDKSGLPSDRFSAERTGGSVSTLTIQRTQQEDSAVYLCASSLESSPDYGYTFGSGTRLTVV.

This chain connects TRBV9 to TRBJ1-3, with TRBD1 as a possible D gene (5 bases). V lost 0 bases, J lost 5 bases, and 12 bases lay in between. CDR3 length: 15 residues. CDR1 is SGDLS and CDR2 is YYNGEE in the germline V gene. The DNA of the CDR3 is TGTGCCAGCAGCGTAGTGCAGGGTCCTCGAAACACCATATATTTT. Its translation is CASSVVQGPRNTIYF.

The CDR3 spells CASSLDRGRGYYTGELFF. As DNA, the CDR3 is TGTGCCAGCAGCTTAGATCGCGGCAGGGGGTATTACACCGGGGAGCTGTTTTTT. The chain is built from TRBV7-2 and TRBJ2-2; 7 nucleotides line up with TRBD1. V lost 1 base and J lost 3; bases outside the gene matches: 11. This CDR3 has 18 residues. Germline CDR1 and CDR2: SGHTA and FQGNSA.

The V and J genes are TRBV24-1 and TRBJ1-1; 8 positions match TRBD1. This CDR3 has 14 amino acids. V shed 6 bases and J 5 bases; nucleotides not matched to a gene: 7. CDR1 and CDR2 (germline): KGHDR, SFDVKD. The CDR3 region has the DNA TGTGCCACCAGTCGATGGACAGGGAGGACTGAAGCTTTCTTT. It encodes CATSRWTGRTEAFF.